This entry lists 13 T cell receptor beta chains sequenced from one sample in a study of molecular identifiers for immune sequencing clone quantification. One entry per CDR3 protein results from TCRdb running MiXCR on the PCR reads. This table holds approximately 680,000 distinct CDR3 sequences, about 25% found once. The sequencing sample was made of naive CD8+ T cells from blood, with Jurkat cell RNA spiked in. Subset reported: FACS-sorted CD8+CD4-CCR7+CD45RA+ naive T cells. The source is a human donor in good health. Some libraries in this study had Jurkat cell RNA spiked in.

The V call is TRBV2, the J call TRBJ2-5, with D possibly matching TRBD1 (7 bases). From germline, CDR1 is SNHLY and CDR2 FYNNEI. The CDR3 spans 14 residues. V lost 6 bases and J lost 3, with 14 bases in between. The CDR3 protein is CASRGGQLEETQYF. The DNA of the CDR3 is TGTGCCAGCAGGGGGGGACAGCTCGAAGAGACCCAGTACTTC. Looking up the rest from reference TRBV2 and TRBJ2-5 gives the full variable domain: EPEVTQTPSHQVTQMGQEVILRCVPISNHLYFYWYRQILGQKVEFLVSFYNNEISEKSEIFDDQFSVERPDGSNFTLKIRSTKLEDSAMYFCASRGGQLEETQYFGPGTRLLVL.

With regard to this clonotype: One junction end does not reproduce the germline sequence, and a read error may be involved. The chain recombines TRBV3-1 with TRBJ2-6, with D perhaps being TRBD1 or TRBD2 (5 bases each). This CDR3 comprises 16 residues. Germline CDR1 and CDR2: LGHDT and YNNKEL (reference sequence). In nucleotides, the CDR3 is TGTGCCAGCAGCCAAGATTACGGGGCCGGGGCCAACGTCCAGACTTTC. Its protein product is CASSQDYGAGANVQTF. Supplemented by reference TRBV3-1 and TRBJ2-6, the full variable domain reads DTAVSQTPKYLVTQMGNDKSIKCEQNLGHDTMYWYKQDSKKFLKIMFSYNNKELIINETVPNRFSPKSPDKAHLNLHINSLELGDSAVYFCASSQDYGAGANVQTFGAGSRLTVL.

This clonotype was counted many times. V usage is TRBV24-1 and J usage is TRBJ2-1; 10 bases line up with TRBD2. With 4 bases clipped from V and 8 bases from J, the junction kept 4 bases outside the gene matches. The V gene's germline CDR1 is KGHDR and CDR2 SFDVKD. The CDR3 runs to 14 residues. The CDR3 nucleotides are TGTGCCACCAGTGAGGGGACTAGCGCGGATGAGCAGTTCTTC. It yields the protein CATSEGTSADEQFF.

This clonotype was seen many times. The chain recombines TRBV11-2 with TRBJ2-1; a weak D match, TRBD2 (7 bases). V was pared by 4 bases and J by 3 bases, with 34 bases between. This CDR3 comprises 22 residues. Germline CDR1 and CDR2: SGHAT and FQNNGV. CDR3 protein: CASSSAPSYGGTNLRGYNEQFF. The CDR3 DNA sequence: TGTGCCAGCAGCTCCGCGCCCTCTTACGGGGGGACAAACCTGCGGGGCTACAATGAGCAGTTCTTC.

V is TRBV13 and J is TRBJ2-2, with D unclear. V was cut by 4 bases and J by 0 bases, with 15 bases left in between. The length of the CDR3 is 17 residues. Looked up from germline, CDR1 is PRHDT and CDR2 is FYEKMQ (reference sequence). CDR3 coding DNA: TGTGCCAGCAGCTCCCCGCCGGGTACAGCGAACACCGGGGAGCTGTTTTTT. Protein: CASSSPPGTANTGELFF. The full variable domain, with the rest looked up from reference TRBV13 and TRBJ2-2, is AAGVIQSPRHLIKEKRETATLKCYPIPRHDTVYWYQQGPGQDPQFLISFYEKMQSDKGSIPDRFSAQQFSDYHSELNMSSLELGDSALYFCASSSPPGTANTGELFFGEGSRLTVL.

This chain uses TRBV27 with TRBJ2-3, with D perhaps TRBD2 (6 bases). The CDR3 has 16 residues. Germline V gives CDR1 MNHEY, CDR2 SMNVEV (reference sequence). The V and J ends lost 3 bases and 4 bases respectively, with 17 bases between them. The CDR3 DNA follows: TGTGCCAGCAGTTTCCGCCCAAGAGGCGGGGCAGATACGCAGTATTTT. It is translated as CASSFRPRGGADTQYF.

This clonotype was detected only a few times. The V and J genes are TRBV27 and TRBJ2-3; D gene uncertain. Germline-derived CDR1 and CDR2 are MNHEY and SMNVEV (reference sequence). V dropped 4 bases and J dropped 1 base, with 12 bases sitting between them. The CDR3 consists of 15 residues. The CDR3 spells CASSSGSDRTDTQYF. CDR3 coding DNA: TGTGCCAGCAGTTCTGGGTCTGATCGCACAGATACGCAGTATTTT.

This clonotype was found a few times. The rearrangement uses TRBV12-5 and TRBJ2-7, with TRBD1 identical over 9 bases. Germline lookup yields CDR1 LGHNT and CDR2 FRNRAP. This CDR3 comprises 15 residues. V shed 1 base and J 5 bases; nucleotides not matched to a gene: 6. CDR3 DNA sequence: TGTGCTAGTGGTTTGGCCGGGACAGGGTCAGACGAGCAGTACTTC. Amino acids: CASGLAGTGSDEQYF.

This clonotype was picked up many times. This chain links TRBV6-1 with TRBJ2-3; D call uncertain. Germline-derived CDR1 and CDR2 are MNHNS and SASEGT. The CDR3 covers 14 residues. V lost 2 bases and J lost 6, with 12 bases in between. The CDR3 DNA follows: TGTGCCAGCAGTGAACTAGATGAACTCGATACGCAGTATTTT. It codes for CASSELDELDTQYF.

This clonotype was counted many times. The rearrangement uses TRBV19 and TRBJ1-2; TRBD1 is a possible D gene (5 bases). V was shortened by 3 bases and J by 14 bases, with 19 bases between the two germline ends. CDR1 and CDR2 (germline): LNHDA, SQIVND (reference sequence). The CDR3 is made up of 13 amino acids. As DNA, the CDR3 is TGTGCCAGTAGTATGATAGGGGTCGAGGAGCTGACCTTC. It translates to CASSMIGVEELTF.

This clonotype was detected only a few times. The V gene is TRBV7-9, the J gene TRBJ2-5; D is uncertain. Trimming removed 1 base at V and 3 bases at J, with 12 bases between. Germline V gene data show CDR1 as SEHNR and CDR2 as FQNEAQ (reference sequence). The CDR3 has 15 amino acids. The CDR3 DNA is TGTGCCAGCAGCTTAGTCTTCGTCAAGGAAGAGACCCAGTACTTC. Translating it yields CASSLVFVKEETQYF.

This clonotype was seen repeatedly, ten times or more. This sequence joins TRBV29-1 and TRBJ1-2; D unresolved. The CDR3 has 13 amino acids. Trimming stripped 4 bases from V and 2 bases from J, with 11 bases between. In germline, CDR1 is SQVTM, CDR2 ANQGSEA. Here the CDR3 reads CSVGTSHNYGYTF. The CDR3 DNA follows: TGCAGCGTTGGAACCAGCCACAACTATGGCTACACCTTC.

In this sample, this clonotype turned up a few times. V and J are TRBV12-3 or TRBV12-4 and TRBJ2-7; D might be TRBD1 or TRBD2, each matching 5 bases. The length of the CDR3 is 11 residues. V was pared by 8 bases and J by 5 bases, with 10 bases between. Written as DNA, the CDR3 is TGTGCCAGCGCGTGGGGGAACGAGCAGTACTTC. It yields the protein CASAWGNEQYF.